Many counts were recorded for the clone carrying this T cell receptor (beta chain). This CDR3 comprises 16 residues. V shed 2 bases and J 1 base; nucleotides not matched to a gene: 7. Germline CDR1 is SGHTS and CDR2 is YDEGEE. Unique molecular identifiers featured in how the TCRbeta library was prepared. One entry per CDR3 protein, called by TCRdb with MiXCR from the PCR reads. Of 190,000 or so distinct CDR3 sequences in the sample, approximately 7% were seen once. These data are taken from a study of T-cell reconstitution after alpha-beta-depleted transplantation in children. Sequencing was performed on PBMCs from the stem cell graft donor, taken from the stem cell graft. The receptor's source is a human donor who donated a stem cell graft to a child with Wiskott-Aldrich syndrome. The rearrangement uses TRBV5-8 and TRBJ2-5, with TRBD1 matching over 8 bases. The CDR3, as DNA: TGTGCCAGCAGCTTAGGTGGACAGGGCTTCCAAGAGACCCAGTACTTC. Amino acids: CASSLGGQGFQETQYF.